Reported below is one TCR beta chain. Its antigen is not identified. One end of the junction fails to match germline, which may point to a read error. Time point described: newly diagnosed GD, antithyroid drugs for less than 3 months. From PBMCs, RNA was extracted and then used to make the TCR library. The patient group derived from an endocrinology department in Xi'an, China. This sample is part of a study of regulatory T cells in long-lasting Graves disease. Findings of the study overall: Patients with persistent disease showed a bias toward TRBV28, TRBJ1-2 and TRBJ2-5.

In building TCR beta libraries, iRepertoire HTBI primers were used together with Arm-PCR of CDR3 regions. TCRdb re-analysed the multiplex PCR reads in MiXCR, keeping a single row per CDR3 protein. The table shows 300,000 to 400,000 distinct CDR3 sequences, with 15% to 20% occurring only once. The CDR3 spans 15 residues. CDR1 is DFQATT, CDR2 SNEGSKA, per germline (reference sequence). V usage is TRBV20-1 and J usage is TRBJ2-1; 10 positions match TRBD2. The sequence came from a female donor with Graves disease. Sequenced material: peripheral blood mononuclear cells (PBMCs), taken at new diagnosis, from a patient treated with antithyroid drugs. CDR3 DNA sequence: TGCAGCGCTAGCGGGCCTAGCGGGAGCCACAATGAGCAGTTCTTC. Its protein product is CSASGPSGSHNEQFF.